A selection of T cell receptor beta chains follows, all from one sample in a study of T cell responses to AZD1222 COVID-19 vaccine. Here immunoSEQ multiplex PCR was the method, and the copy in TCRdb shows in-frame clones only, minus some. Of 150,000 to 180,000 clones listed, 90% are singletons. Source: peripheral blood, taken on day 0 of AZD1222 vaccination. These receptors originate from an adult in good health. Each CDR3 is given with its conserved first and last residue. D genes are given only for firm matches.

TRBD2	TRBV28	TRBJ2-7	CASSSGLAGAYEQYF
-	TRBV28	TRBJ1-1	CASSSWRPGSSSFF
-	TRBV6-5	TRBJ1-3	CASSYGRTYGNTIYF
TRBD2	TRBV18	TRBJ2-7	CASSTGGQASYEQYF
-	TRBV7-9	TRBJ1-1	CASSSRLGNTEAFF
-	TRBV18	TRBJ1-2	CASSPAQLTYGYTF
TRBD1	TRBV6-6	TRBJ1-1	CASSWRDSTNTEAFF
-	TRBV11-2	TRBJ1-2	CASSLVGGGAYGYTF
TRBD1	TRBV9	TRBJ1-2	CASSALRGGGYTF
-	TRBV6-5	TRBJ1-6	CASSYSGGDNSPLHF
-	TRBV25-1	TRBJ1-4	CASRSDWANEKLFF
TRBD1	TRBV11-2	TRBJ1-1	CASSQGGTVVHTEAFF
-	TRBV27	TRBJ2-3	CASSFGSASTDTQYF
TRBD2	TRBV5-1	TRBJ2-2	CASSLERGTGELFF
TRBD2	TRBV5-1	TRBJ2-1	CASSLRLAAYNEQFF
-	TRBV29-1	TRBJ1-3	CSARSINTIYF
-	TRBV9	TRBJ1-2	CASSVTGTGFVGGYTF
-	TRBV21-1	TRBJ2-6	CASRRAGANVLTF
-	TRBV6-1	TRBJ1-1	CASSEDPWQGPGPFF
-	TRBV9	TRBJ2-1	CASSVVGGNNEQFF
TRBD1	TRBV5-6	TRBJ1-1	CASSGTGRNTEAFF
-	TRBV30	TRBJ1-5	CAWSVPVSEGRGNQPQHF
-	TRBV2	TRBJ1-2	CASRENRDFGYGYTF
-	TRBV5-1	TRBJ1-4	CASKGGQGSEKLFF
-	TRBV28	TRBJ1-3	CASSGGGNTIYF
-	TRBV11-1	TRBJ1-5	CASSFRPDQPQHF
-	TRBV10-3	TRBJ1-1	CAISEATGTEAFF
-	TRBV28	TRBJ1-2	CASTYQDYGYTF
TRBD2	TRBV5-4	TRBJ2-3	CASSLWLAGGGLTDTQYF
TRBD2	TRBV7-9	TRBJ2-5	CASSPGLAQETQYF
TRBD1	TRBV6-5	TRBJ1-5	CASSYSNRGGQPQHF
-	TRBV3-1/TRBV3-2	TRBJ1-4	CASSQESRKLFF
-	TRBV18	TRBJ2-1	CASSPLGGGGAYNEQFF
-	TRBV13	TRBJ2-5	CASSLGTWEETQYF
-	TRBV19	TRBJ1-2	CAAGQNYGYTF
-	TRBV29-1	TRBJ1-5	CSVSQGNREPQHF
-	TRBV7-8	TRBJ2-2	CASSLRAIGNTGELFF
-	TRBV7-2	TRBJ2-5	CASRGKDQETQYF
-	TRBV11-2	TRBJ2-3	CASSTAGAISTDTQYF
-	TRBV9	TRBJ1-4	CASSVLGATNEKLFF
TRBD1	TRBV24-1	TRBJ2-2	CATSKGQGRSGELFF
-	TRBV27	TRBJ1-4	CASSARGRANEKLFF
TRBD1	TRBV19	TRBJ2-3	CASRDRGSTDTQYF
TRBD1	TRBV11-3	TRBJ2-7	CASSLTGALYEQYF
-	TRBV5-5	TRBJ1-4	CASSSDSNEKLFF
-	TRBV6-4	TRBJ1-2	CASSDRNYGYTF
TRBD2	TRBV6-2/TRBV6-3	TRBJ2-3	CASTPLAGASQYF